These 27 T cell receptor beta chains were all obtained from the same sample, sequenced in a study of T cell responses to AZD1222 COVID-19 vaccine. Method: immunoSEQ multiplex PCR; TCRdb's copy keeps in-frame clones and lacks some. The sample consists of 75,000 to 100,000 clones, almost 90% of them appearing once. The sample consisted of peripheral blood, taken on day 0 of AZD1222 vaccination. All receptors derive from an adult in good health.

The chain joins TRBV7-2 to TRBJ2-2; D could derive from TRBD1 or TRBD2 (5 bases each). The CDR3 is 16 residues long. Deletions cut 5 bases from V and 1 base from J, with 14 bases between. Germline V gene lookup returns CDR1 SGHTA and CDR2 FQGNSA. CDR3 coding DNA: TGTGCCAGCAGCCCCAGAGGGGCTGGGAACACCGGGGAGCTGTTTTTT. It encodes CASSPRGAGNTGELFF.

The chain combines TRBV5-1 with TRBJ2-5; the D gene is possibly TRBD2 (6 bases). V lost 4 bases and J 0 bases, leaving 13 bases between the germline ends. The CDR3 loop spans 15 amino acids. The germline V gene encodes CDR1 SGHRS and CDR2 YFSETQ. The CDR3 DNA follows: TGCGCCAGCAGCGGGGGGTCAGGGTACCAAGAGACCCAGTACTTC. Translated, it gives CASSGGSGYQETQYF.

The chain is built from TRBV5-4 and TRBJ2-3; the D gene is possibly TRBD1 (5 bases). V lost 1 base to trimming and J lost 4 bases, with 7 bases between them. CDR3 length: 13 amino acids. Per the germline V gene, CDR1 is SGHNT and CDR2 is YYREEE (reference sequence). The CDR3 region is CASSLQGSDTQYF. As DNA, the CDR3 is TGTGCCAGCAGCTTGCAGGGATCAGATACGCAGTATTTT.

The J gene is TRBJ1-5, the V gene TRBV4-2; D is undetermined. V gave up 4 bases and J gave up 0 bases, with 19 bases separating them. There are 18 residues in the CDR3. From germline, CDR1 is LGHNA and CDR2 YNFKEQ. The CDR3 reads CASSPQTRPTYSNQPQHF. In DNA form, the CDR3 reads TGTGCCAGCAGCCCCCAAACTAGACCGACATATAGCAATCAGCCCCAGCATTTT.

The chain combines TRBV15 with TRBJ1-4; D is possibly TRBD1 (6 bases). The ends were cut back, 2 bases at V and 5 bases at J, with 18 bases in the middle. The CDR3 spans 17 residues. CDR1 LNHNV and CDR2 YYDKDF come from the germline V gene (reference sequence). DNA for the CDR3: TGTGCCACCAGCAGAAACACCATTGGACAGAAAAATGAAAAACTGTTTTTT. Translated: CATSRNTIGQKNEKLFF.

V is TRBV19 and J is TRBJ2-1; D remains unclear. The germline gives CDR1 LNHDA, CDR2 SQIVND (reference sequence). Trimming shortened V by 2 bases and J by 3 bases, and 17 bases separated the two germline ends. The CDR3 covers 17 residues. The CDR3 reads CASSIIRPALDYNEQFF. The DNA for the CDR3 is TGTGCCAGTAGTATAATCAGACCAGCGCTAGACTACAATGAGCAGTTCTTC.

The CDR3 loop is CASRGVIGSPLHF. DNA for the CDR3: TGTGCCAGCCGAGGGGTCATCGGCTCACCCCTCCACTTT. This chain connects TRBV5-6 to TRBJ1-6, with D possibly being TRBD1 (5 bases). The CDR3 covers 13 residues. From germline, CDR1 is SGHDT and CDR2 YYEEEE. V gave up 7 bases and J gave up 10 bases, with 15 bases separating them.

The chain recombines TRBV19 with TRBJ1-5; 8 positions match TRBD1. This CDR3 comprises 16 residues. The V segment lost 7 bases and the J segment 3 bases; nucleotides outside the gene matches: 11. In germline, CDR1 is LNHDA, CDR2 SQIVND (reference sequence). The CDR3 loop is CASIRGAGGPNQPQHF. CDR3 DNA sequence: TGTGCCAGTATAAGAGGGGCAGGGGGCCCCAATCAGCCCCAGCATTTT.

The chain joins TRBV6-5 to TRBJ2-7; D possibly corresponds to TRBD2 (6 bases). Trimming removed 6 bases at V and 5 bases at J, with 20 bases between. This CDR3 region has 15 residues. The V gene's germline CDR1 is MNHEY and CDR2 SVGAGI. The CDR3 bases are TGTGCCAGCAGGGCACGCGGGACGAAATCGGACGAGCAGTACTTC. It specifies CASRARGTKSDEQYF.

This chain connects TRBV6-5 to TRBJ1-3; D remains unclear. The germline V and J ends were trimmed by 6 bases and 5 bases, with 11 bases remaining between them. There are 13 residues in the CDR3. Germline V CDR1 and CDR2: MNHEY, SVGAGI. This chain's CDR3 is CASRTTGRNTIYF. The CDR3 nucleotides are TGTGCCAGCAGAACCACCGGGCGAAACACCATATATTTT.

J is TRBJ1-3 and V is TRBV6-5; possible D gene TRBD1, 6 bases. V was trimmed by 7 bases and J by 0 bases, leaving 7 bases between them. This CDR3 is built from 13 residues. Per the germline V gene, CDR1 is MNHEY and CDR2 is SVGAGI. This chain's CDR3 is CASKDSSGNTIYF. The CDR3 region has the DNA TGTGCCAGCAAGGACAGCTCTGGAAACACCATATATTTT.

This clone was observed a single time. The chain uses TRBV2 and TRBJ2-7; tentatively, D is TRBD1 (6 bases). Germline values: CDR1 SNHLY, CDR2 FYNNEI. The CDR3 has 15 residues. The V end was cut by 5 bases, the J end by 6 bases, with 20 bases between. CDR3 in amino acids: CASSPGTHGTSEQYF. CDR3 coding DNA: TGTGCCAGCAGTCCCGGGACACACGGAACGTCCGAGCAGTACTTC.

This sequence joins TRBV30 and TRBJ1-5; TRBD1 might be the D (5 bases). Germline lookup yields CDR1 GTSNPN and CDR2 SVGIG (reference sequence). The CDR3 extends over 13 amino acids. Trimming pared 5 bases from V and 5 bases from J, leaving 13 bases between. The CDR3 protein is CAWGDSSDQPQHF. CDR3 coding DNA: TGTGCCTGGGGAGACAGTTCCGATCAGCCCCAGCATTTT.

The V gene is TRBV29-1, the J gene TRBJ1-2, with D tentatively TRBD1 (6 bases). Looked up from germline, CDR1 is SQVTM and CDR2 is ANQGSEA. V gave up 4 bases and J gave up 7 bases, with 7 bases separating them. CDR3 length: 10 residues. In DNA form, the CDR3 reads TGCAGCGTTGGGACAGTTGGCTACACCTTC. Protein product: CSVGTVGYTF.

The chain uses TRBV10-3 and TRBJ1-1; no reliable D call. The CDR3 runs to 13 residues. V lost 3 bases and J lost 3, with 8 bases in between. CDR1 is ENHRY and CDR2 is SYGVKD in the germline V gene. The CDR3 nucleotides are TGTGCCATCAGTGAAGCCAGCGACACTGAAGCTTTCTTT. Its protein is CAISEASDTEAFF.

The rearrangement uses TRBV7-3 and TRBJ1-2, with a tentative D call TRBD1 (5 bases). Trimming left V 5 bases short and J 7 bases short, with 14 bases between. The CDR3 has 13 residues. Germline V gene sequence: CDR1 SGHTA, CDR2 FQGTGA. DNA of the CDR3: TGTGCCAGCAGCGCTGGGGGGGTCCGTGGCTACACCTTC. This encodes CASSAGGVRGYTF.

The chain has TRBV4-1 and TRBJ2-1; 12 bases line up with TRBD1. With V trimmed by 1 base and J by 8 bases, 6 bases remained unmatched. CDR3 length: 16 residues. Germline V gene sequence: CDR1 MGHRA, CDR2 YSYEKL. The DNA for the CDR3 is TGCGCCAGCAGCCAAGTGGGACAGGGGGCGCGAGATGAGCAGTTCTTC. Translating gives CASSQVGQGARDEQFF.

V usage is TRBV7-2 and J usage is TRBJ1-4, with 8 bases that match TRBD1. The germline V gene encodes CDR1 SGHTA and CDR2 FQGNSA. V shed 1 base, J shed 3 bases, and the junction held 4 bases outside the gene matches. CDR3 length equals 16 residues. In nucleotides, the CDR3 is TGTGCCAGCAGCTTAGGCCAGGGGGCTGCTAATGAAAAACTGTTTTTT. Translating it yields CASSLGQGAANEKLFF.

The rearrangement joins TRBV7-9 to TRBJ2-3; 9 nucleotides match TRBD2. This CDR3 is built from 16 residues. Germline V gives CDR1 SEHNR, CDR2 FQNEAQ (reference sequence). The trim removed 2 bases at V and 3 bases at J, leaving 6 bases unmatched. The chain's CDR3 is CASSLQLAGATDTQYF. CDR3 in DNA: TGTGCCAGCAGCTTACAACTAGCGGGTGCTACAGATACGCAGTATTTT.

In nucleotides, the CDR3 is TGTGCCAGCAGTTTACACGGGAATGGCTACACCTTC. Encoded protein: CASSLHGNGYTF. The chain uses TRBV12-3 or TRBV12-4 and TRBJ1-2, with unresolved D. This CDR3 region has 12 residues. V lost 2 bases, J lost 6 bases, and 7 bases lay in between.

J is TRBJ1-1 and V is TRBV10-3; 9 bases are shared with TRBD1. With 6 bases clipped from V and 4 bases from J, the junction kept 3 bases outside the gene matches. The CDR3 runs to 13 residues. In germline, CDR1 is ENHRY, CDR2 SYGVKD. CDR3 protein: CAIRTTGGTEAFF. In DNA, the CDR3 is TGTGCCATCAGAACGACAGGGGGCACTGAAGCTTTCTTT.

The genes are TRBV25-1 and TRBJ2-2; possibly TRBD1 or TRBD2 for D (5 bases each). Between the trimmed V and J ends, which lost 2 bases and 0 bases, there was a span of 13 bases. Germline CDR1 MGHDK, CDR2 SYGVNS. The CDR3 contains 17 residues. The CDR3 sequence is CASSETSGTPNTGELFF. The CDR3 DNA reads as TGTGCCAGCAGTGAAACTTCTGGGACGCCGAACACCGGGGAGCTGTTTTTT.

This sequence joins TRBV7-9 and TRBJ1-6; D ambiguous. Per the germline V gene, CDR1 is SEHNR and CDR2 is FQNEAQ (reference sequence). V lost 3 bases and J lost 2, with 14 bases in between. The CDR3 covers 17 residues. Here the CDR3 reads CASSFLQGSPYNSPLHF. CDR3 bases: TGTGCCAGCAGCTTCCTTCAAGGGTCACCCTATAATTCACCCCTCCACTTT.

This clone was picked up a small number of times. This CDR3 reads CASKWDSLSGELFF. Here the CDR3 DNA reads TGTGCCAGTAAATGGGACAGTCTATCTGGGGAGCTGTTTTTT. The genes are TRBV19 and TRBJ2-2; 7 bases agree with TRBD1. Trimming removed 7 bases from V and 8 bases from J; junction bases left unmatched: 10. CDR3 length: 14 amino acids. Per the germline V gene, CDR1 is LNHDA and CDR2 is SQIVND (reference sequence).

The chain has TRBV6-2 or TRBV6-3 and TRBJ2-3; D perhaps matches TRBD1 (5 bases). The germline V gene has CDR1 MNHEY and CDR2 SVGEGT. Trimming removed 5 bases at V and 2 bases at J, with 14 bases between. The CDR3 is made up of 15 amino acids. The CDR3 DNA is TGTGCCAGCAGTCAAACAGGACCCCCCACAGATACGCAGTATTTT. Residues: CASSQTGPPTDTQYF.

This clone occurred once. V gene TRBV11-2 combines with J gene TRBJ2-1, with 9 bases identical to TRBD2. The CDR3 is 17 residues long. Germline V gene data show CDR1 as SGHAT and CDR2 as FQNNGV. Trimming cost V 2 bases and J 1 base; bases outside gene matches: 6. CDR3 bases: TGTGCCAGCAGCTTATCCGCGGGGGGGACATCCTACAATGAGCAGTTCTTC. Its protein is CASSLSAGGTSYNEQFF.

The chain carries TRBV6-5 and TRBJ1-2; 7 nucleotides agree with TRBD1. Germline trimming cut 2 bases from V and 4 bases from J; bases unmatched to any gene: 4. Germline V gene sequence: CDR1 MNHEY, CDR2 SVGAGI. This CDR3 has 14 amino acids. The CDR3 sequence: CASSYASGGYGYTF. The CDR3 coding sequence is TGTGCCAGCAGTTACGCGTCAGGGGGCTATGGCTACACCTTC.